These 9 T cell receptor beta chains came from one sample sequenced in a study of blood T cell repertoires in COVID-19. Data came from immunoSEQ multiplex PCR; TCRdb stores just in-frame clones and leaves some out. The table includes roughly 200,000 clones, approximately 85% detected once. Sequencing was carried out using peripheral blood. All receptors come from a man aged 55 to 70 with acute or convalescent COVID-19.

On this clone: The junction departs from the called germline gene at one end, perhaps through a read error. CDR3 sequence: CVSSLARTSGRAETDTQYF. The CDR3 DNA reads TGTGTCAGCAGCTTAGCGAGGACTAGCGGGAGGGCCGAGACAGATACGCAGTATTTT. The rearrangement joins TRBV7-8 to TRBJ2-3; 15 nucleotides line up with TRBD2. This CDR3 is built from 19 residues. Germline loops: CDR1 SGHVS, CDR2 FQNEAQ.

The V call is TRBV5-6, the J call TRBJ2-7; D uncertain. Germline CDR1 reads SGHDT; CDR2 reads YYEEEE. The CDR3 loop spans 14 amino acids. The ends were cut back, 1 base at V and 2 bases at J, with 10 bases in the middle. The CDR3 DNA is TGTGCCAGCAGCTTGTGGTTCCGAGCCTACGAGCAGTACTTC. Its translation: CASSLWFRAYEQYF.

V and J are TRBV19 and TRBJ2-7; 7 bases are a match to TRBD1. J gave up 2 bases and V 4 bases, and 5 bases lay outside the gene matches. The CDR3 extends over 14 amino acids. Germline loops: CDR1 LNHDA, CDR2 SQIVND (reference sequence). The CDR3 reads CASSTWDRPYEQYF. CDR3 DNA: TGTGCCAGTAGTACCTGGGACAGACCCTACGAGCAGTACTTC.

A few counts support this clone. This sequence joins TRBV2 and TRBJ1-6, with a tentative D call TRBD1 (6 bases). V lost 4 bases and J lost 5, with 9 bases in between. Per the germline V gene, CDR1 is SNHLY and CDR2 is FYNNEI. The CDR3 extends over 14 amino acids. CDR3 DNA: TGTGCCAGCAGTGCACAGGGTGATAATTCACCCCTCCACTTT. Its protein product is CASSAQGDNSPLHF.

The V call is TRBV18, the J call TRBJ1-1; possibly TRBD1 for D (6 bases). CDR3 length equals 14 residues. Trimming pared 6 bases from V and 1 base from J, leaving 12 bases between. Germline V CDR1 and CDR2: KGHSH, LQKENI. The CDR3 region is CASSGGTRNTEAFF. The CDR3 bases are TGTGCCAGCTCCGGTGGGACAAGGAACACTGAAGCTTTCTTT.

The chain joins TRBV27 to TRBJ2-7; D is undetermined. This CDR3 comprises 15 residues. Trimming cost V 3 bases and J 1 base, with 13 bases left between them. Germline V gene sequence: CDR1 MNHEY, CDR2 SMNVEV (reference sequence). CDR3 sequence reads: CASSFGGVKSYEQYF. CDR3 nucleotide sequence: TGTGCCAGCAGTTTCGGCGGAGTTAAGTCCTACGAGCAGTACTTC.

The CDR3 nucleotides read TGTGCCAGCAGTTCCGCCGGGAGAAGGACAGATACGCAGTATTTT. It encodes CASSSAGRRTDTQYF. The chain employs TRBV28 and TRBJ2-3; tentatively, D is TRBD2 (6 bases). V was trimmed by 4 bases and J by 3 bases, leaving 14 bases between them. The germline CDR1 and CDR2 sequences are MDHEN and SYDVKM. There are 15 residues in the CDR3.

This chain uses TRBV19 with TRBJ2-7, with 9 bases aligning to TRBD2. The CDR3 totals 16 residues. The germline CDR1 and CDR2 sequences are LNHDA and SQIVND (reference sequence). V dropped 4 bases and J dropped 7; count of bases not matched to a gene: 14. The DNA of the CDR3 is TGTGCCAGTAGTACGAGCCTAGCGGGAACCTTTCGGGAGCAGTACTTC. Amino acids: CASSTSLAGTFREQYF.

The chain employs TRBV5-4 and TRBJ2-3; 11 bases align to TRBD2. In germline, CDR1 is SGHNT, CDR2 YYREEE (reference sequence). The CDR3 has 17 residues. With V trimmed by 2 bases and J by 0 bases, 5 bases remained unmatched. CDR3: CASSFKTSGASTDTQYF. The CDR3 bases are TGTGCCAGCAGCTTTAAGACTAGCGGGGCAAGCACAGATACGCAGTATTTT.